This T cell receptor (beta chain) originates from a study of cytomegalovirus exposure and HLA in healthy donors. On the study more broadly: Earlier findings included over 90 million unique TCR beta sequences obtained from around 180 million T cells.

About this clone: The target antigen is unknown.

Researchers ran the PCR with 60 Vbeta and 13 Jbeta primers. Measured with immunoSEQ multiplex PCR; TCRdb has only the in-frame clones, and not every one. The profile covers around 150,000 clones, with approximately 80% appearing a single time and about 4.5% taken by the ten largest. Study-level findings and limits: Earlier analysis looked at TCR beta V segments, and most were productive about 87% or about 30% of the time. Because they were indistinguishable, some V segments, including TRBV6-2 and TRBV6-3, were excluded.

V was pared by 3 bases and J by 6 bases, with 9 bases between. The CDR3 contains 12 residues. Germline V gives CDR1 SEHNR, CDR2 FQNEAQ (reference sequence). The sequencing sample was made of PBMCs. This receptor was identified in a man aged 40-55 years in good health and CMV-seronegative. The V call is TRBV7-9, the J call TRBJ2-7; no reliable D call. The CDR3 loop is CASSLRDFEQYF. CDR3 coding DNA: TGTGCCAGCAGCTTGCGAGACTTCGAGCAGTACTTC.